This T cell receptor (beta chain) was retrieved from a study of blood T cell repertoires in COVID-19. Assay used: immunoSEQ multiplex PCR; TCRdb lists only in-frame clones, some missing. The data hold roughly 180,000 clones, with about 85% observed a single time. Germline V gives CDR1 LNHDA, CDR2 SQIVND (reference sequence). The CDR3 runs 13 residues. The V and J ends lost 3 bases and 4 bases, in that order; junction bases with no gene match: 1. This receptor was obtained from a man in his 60s who had recovered from COVID-19. V and J are TRBV19 and TRBJ1-2; 8 bases map to TRBD1. The sequencing sample was made of peripheral blood. CDR3 coding DNA: TGTGCCAGTAGTATCGACAGGGGCTATGGCTACACCTTC. This gives the protein CASSIDRGYGYTF.